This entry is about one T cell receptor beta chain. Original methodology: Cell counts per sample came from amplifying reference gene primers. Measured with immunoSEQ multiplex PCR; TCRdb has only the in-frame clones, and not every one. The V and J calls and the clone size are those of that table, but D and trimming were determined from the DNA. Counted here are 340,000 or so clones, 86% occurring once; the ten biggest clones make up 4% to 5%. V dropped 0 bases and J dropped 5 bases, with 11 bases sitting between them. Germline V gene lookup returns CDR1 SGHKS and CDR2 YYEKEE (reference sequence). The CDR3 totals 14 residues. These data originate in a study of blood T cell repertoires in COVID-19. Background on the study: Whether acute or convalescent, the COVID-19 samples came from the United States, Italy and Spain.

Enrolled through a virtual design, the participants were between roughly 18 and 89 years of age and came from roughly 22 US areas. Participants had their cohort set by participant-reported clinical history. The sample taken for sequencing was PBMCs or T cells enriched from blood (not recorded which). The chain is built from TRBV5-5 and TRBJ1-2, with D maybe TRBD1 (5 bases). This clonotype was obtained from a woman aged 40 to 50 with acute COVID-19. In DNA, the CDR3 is TGTGCCAGCAGCTTGGCGACAGCCTCTTATGGCTACACCTTC. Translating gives CASSLATASYGYTF.